This T cell receptor beta chain is from a study of cytomegalovirus exposure and HLA in healthy donors. Overall study findings and caveats: In vitro testing confirmed a few CMV-associated chains as specific for CMV antigens. Common viral pathogens (according to a later analysis) appeared linked to several of the most significant clusters. As a later analysis showed, a missense DCLRE1C variant was linked to trimming of TCR beta V- and J-genes. More clonal expansion characterized HLA-associated TCR beta chains than equally common others in a later analysis.

The CDR3 sequence is 15 residues long. After removal of 3 bases from V and 8 bases from J, the junction contained 9 bases not matched to a gene. The germline gives CDR1 MRHNA, CDR2 SNTAGT. As for this clone: Its target is not known.

The PCR contained 60 Vbeta and 13 Jbeta primers. Profiling relied on immunoSEQ multiplex PCR, and the TCRdb table lists in-frame clones only, not all of them. The table records under 100,000 clones, 55% to 70% of them present only once. The TCR comes from a woman in her thirties or forties in good health and CMV-seropositive. This chain connects TRBV6-4 to TRBJ2-1, with TRBD2 matching over 8 bases. Sample: PBMCs. The CDR3: CASSESSGPAYEQFF. CDR3 bases: TGTGCCAGCAGTGAATCTAGCGGGCCAGCTTATGAGCAGTTCTTC.